The sequence of this T cell receptor beta chain was determined in a study of shared clonotypes between healthy human individuals. V dropped 5 bases and J dropped 3; count of bases not matched to a gene: 6. The germline CDR1 and CDR2 sequences are MDHEN and SYDVKM. The length of the CDR3 is 15 residues. The protocol was immunoSEQ multiplex PCR, while the TCRdb copy is restricted to in-frame clones and leaves out a portion. Of hundreds of thousands of clones in the sample, approximately 80% were seen once. This clone was counted many times. V is TRBV28 and J is TRBJ1-4, with 7 bases fitting TRBD1. The TCR was taken from a woman aged 40-49 years in good health. Some clones in this sample may be carry-over from other donors' samples. The specimen was PBMCs. CDR3 sequence reads: CASSTQTGPNEKLFF. CDR3 nucleotides: TGTGCCAGCAGTACTCAGACAGGGCCTAATGAAAAACTGTTTTTT.